This T cell receptor beta chain was recorded in a study of T cells expressing NK-cell markers. Overall study: Each TCR beta repertoire originated in sorted T cells that were CD3+CD56+NKG2C+, CD3+CD56+NKG2C- or CD3+CD56-NKG2C+. Eight donors were sequenced, seven testing HCMV-seropositive and one testing seronegative.

As to this clonotype: Antigen: not known.

Overall study results and limits: The contribution of dominant NKG2C+ clonotypes to CD8+ T cells in roughly six donors was roughly 1.0-7.0%.

Germline loops: CDR1 SGHDN, CDR2 FVKESK. The CDR3 contains 14 residues. Libraries used 5'RACE template switching adding universal primer site and UMIs. Reanalyzing the 5' RACE reads, TCRdb keeps one entry per CDR3 protein, without DNA. The table counts around 470,000 distinct CDR3 sequences; more than 1.4% lies in the top ten. V gene TRBV14 combines with J gene TRBJ2-7. Material: blood T cells: a sorted CD56 or NKG2C T cell subset, CD4+ or CD8+ T cells, or bulk PBMC T cells (not recorded which). The origin of this receptor is a woman aged 50 to 65 in good health. CDR3 in amino acids: CASSQVMTEREQYF.